This TCR beta chain was sequenced for a study of T cells after somatic rescue of genetic block (dated by TCRdb to about 2020). With respect to the entire study: What the study looked at was long-term robustness, specifically in a T-cell system that came about through somatic rescue of a genetic block in T-cell development.

CDR1 and CDR2 (ENHRY, SYGVKD) derive from the germline V gene. The CDR3 numbers 14 residues from cysteine through phenylalanine. Left in the record is the CDR3 DNA by itself, 42 bases read in frame from the first base. V is shortened by 0 bases, J by 0 bases, and the region joining them spans 5 bases. With respect to this clone: Its antigen has not been determined. The input lacks base qualities; no much larger clone sits a single base away.

Library method: the immunoSEQ multiplex PCR assay. TCRdb took over this immuneACCESS table, retaining in-frame rearrangements with V and J assigned. Such tables are incomplete; in checked studies, under half of the missing clones stem from an unresolved V gene, and the remainder is unexplained. The sample yields around 64,000 clones; 92% were counted once. Approximately 3% of the sample lies in the top ten. Material: peripheral blood mononuclear cells (PBMCs). This receptor was taken from a man aged 40-50 years. The sequence is built from TRBV10-3 and TRBJ1-1, with the D segment identity uncertain. The CDR3 region has the sequence CAISESALNTEAFF. The nucleotides are TGTGCCATCAGTGAGTCCGCCCTGAACACTGAAGCTTTCTTT.